This TCR beta chain was sequenced for a study of T cells in Graves' hyperthyroidism and ophthalmopathy. In this sample, this clonotype turned up many times. Its antigen remains unknown. Study-level points and caveats: Among thyroid clonotypes expanded above 0.001, most also appeared in blood.

Amplified TCR beta CDR3 regions derived from RNA transcripts. An initial round of RT-PCR targeting the TCR CDR3 relied on the HTBI primer set. One entry per CDR3 protein results from TCRdb running MiXCR on the multiplex PCR reads. This sample has hundreds of thousands of distinct CDR3 sequences; roughly 20% occur once, and the top ten carry more than 30%. At least 3 on the Clinical Activity Score was recorded for ophthalmopathy patients, who also had NOSPECS grade at least 4 and duration under 3 months. CDR3 length: 15 residues. With V trimmed by 4 bases and J by 10 bases, 5 bases remained unmatched. Germline assignment: CDR1 KGHSH and CDR2 LQKENI.

The sequence was collected from a man between 25 and 39 years old with Graves' ophthalmopathy. The chain joins TRBV18 to TRBJ2-1; TRBD2 matches 15 bases. The sequencing sample was made of blood. The CDR3 loop reads CASSRTSGRAIEQFF. In nucleotides, the CDR3 is TGTGCCAGCTCACGGACTAGCGGGAGGGCCATAGAGCAGTTCTTC.